A single sample gave rise to the 19 T cell receptor beta chains below, sequenced in a study of blood T cells in healthy people across ages. For the second PCR, which ran for about 6 to 11 cycles, a sample-barcoded 5' primer and a J-beta primer mix were used. TCRdb fed the 5' RACE reads into MiXCR, producing one record per CDR3 protein. The data show about 1.8 million distinct CDR3 sequences, roughly 49% seen once. The sequencing sample was made of blood. Receptor source: a woman between 40 and 50 years old in good health.

This clonotype was seen a few times. The J gene is TRBJ2-7, the V gene TRBV12-3 or TRBV12-4; 7 nucleotides agree with TRBD1. The CDR3 spans 11 residues. V dropped 8 bases and J dropped 4; count of bases not matched to a gene: 2. The CDR3 is CASGDRYEQYF. The DNA of the CDR3 is TGTGCCAGCGGGGACAGATACGAGCAGTACTTC.

Remarks on this clonotype: Compared with germline, one end of the junction differs, possibly owing to a read error. Here the CDR3 DNA reads TGTGCCTGCAGTTACTCGAACAGCGGGGGTCCCGTTGGCACAGATACGCAGTATTTT. Protein product: CACSYSNSGGPVGTDTQYF. The V call is TRBV6-2 or TRBV6-3, the J call TRBJ2-3, with 8 bases identical to TRBD2. In germline, CDR1 is MNHEY, CDR2 SVGEGT. The CDR3 extends over 19 amino acids.

The chain joins TRBV6-2 or TRBV6-3 to TRBJ2-1, with 7 bases lining up with TRBD1. J was trimmed by 0 bases and V by 0 bases; bases with no gene match: 5. Germline values: CDR1 MNHEY, CDR2 SVGEGT. This CDR3 has 17 amino acids. The CDR3, as DNA: TGTGCCAGCAGTTACTCGTTACGACAGGGCTCCTACAATGAGCAGTTCTTC. Its protein product is CASSYSLRQGSYNEQFF.

This clonotype was counted only a few times. This chain links TRBV4-3 with TRBJ2-1, with D possibly TRBD2 on 5 matching bases. V was clipped by 0 bases and J by 8 bases, with 11 bases between them. CDR1 LGHNA and CDR2 YSLEER come from the germline V gene. The CDR3 is 14 amino acids. The CDR3 loop is CASSQEDVEDEQFF. In DNA, the CDR3 is TGCGCCAGCAGCCAAGAAGACGTGGAGGATGAGCAGTTCTTC.

This chain uses TRBV7-9 with TRBJ2-1, with TRBD2 matching 12 bases. With V trimmed by 5 bases and J by 8 bases, 10 bases remained unmatched. Germline V gene sequence: CDR1 SEHNR, CDR2 FQNEAQ (reference sequence). CDR3 size: 16 residues. In DNA, the CDR3 is TGTGCCAGCAGCCGAAGGACTAGCGGGAAGACAGATGAGCAGTTCTTC. Protein product: CASSRRTSGKTDEQFF.

This clonotype was detected a few times. The chain has TRBV11-2 and TRBJ2-7, with D maybe TRBD1 (5 bases). Germline V gives CDR1 SGHAT, CDR2 FQNNGV. CDR3 length: 13 amino acids. V was clipped by 6 bases and J by 0 bases, with 9 bases between them. The CDR3 loop reads CASRPQASYEQYF. The DNA for the CDR3 is TGTGCCAGCAGACCACAGGCCTCCTACGAGCAGTACTTC. Combining the CDR3 with reference TRBV11-2 and TRBJ2-7 gives the whole variable domain EAGVAQSPRYKIIEKRQSVAFWCNPISGHATLYWYQQILGQGPKLLIQFQNNGVVDDSQLPKDRFSAERLKGVDSTLKIQPAKLEDSAVYLCASRPQASYEQYFGPGTRLTVT.

This clonotype was recorded a few times. The chain joins TRBV9 to TRBJ2-1, with 10 bases fitting TRBD2. Germline V gives CDR1 SGDLS, CDR2 YYNGEE. CDR3 length: 16 residues. The J segment lost 4 bases and the V segment lost 0 bases, leaving 4 bases of the junction unmatched. CDR3 sequence reads: CASSVAAGGGYNEQFF. CDR3 coding DNA: TGTGCCAGCAGCGTAGCAGCGGGGGGGGGTTACAATGAGCAGTTCTTC.

The V and J genes are TRBV5-1 and TRBJ2-7, with TRBD2 matching over 9 bases. Looked up from germline, CDR1 is SGHRS and CDR2 is YFSETQ. CDR3 size: 15 residues. Trimming at V came to 4 bases and at J to 2 bases, leaving 7 bases not matched to a gene. For the CDR3, the DNA is TGCGCCAGCAGCCCAAGCGGGGGGCATCCCTACGAGCAGTACTTC. Its translation is CASSPSGGHPYEQYF.

In DNA form, the CDR3 reads TGCAGCGTTTATGGTTCTTCCTACGAGCAGTACTTC. As protein: CSVYGSSYEQYF. This sequence joins TRBV29-1 and TRBJ2-7, with D unresolved. This CDR3 contains 12 residues. Between the trimmed V and J ends, which lost 5 bases and 1 base, there was a span of 9 bases. The germline V gene encodes CDR1 SQVTM and CDR2 ANQGSEA.

This clonotype was seen a few times. V usage is TRBV7-2 and J usage is TRBJ2-3; TRBD1 matches at 9 bases. J was trimmed by 4 bases and V by 1 base; bases with no gene match: 6. The CDR3 is 16 amino acids. CDR1 and CDR2 (germline): SGHTA, FQGNSA. CDR3: CASSLVGTGNSDTQYF. The CDR3 DNA reads TGTGCCAGCAGCTTAGTTGGGACAGGGAATTCAGATACGCAGTATTTT.

The gene calls are TRBV6-6 and TRBJ2-5; D perhaps matches TRBD2 (6 bases). The V gene lost 7 bases and the J gene lost 2 bases, with 8 bases spanning the gap. The CDR3 extends over 12 amino acids. Germline CDR1 MNHNY, CDR2 SVGAGI (reference sequence). The CDR3 spells CASTAGQETQYF. DNA for the CDR3: TGTGCCAGCACGGCGGGGCAAGAGACCCAGTACTTC.

J is TRBJ1-2 and V is TRBV5-1; no clear D gene. V gave up 4 bases and J gave up 5 bases, with 21 bases separating them. The CDR3 has 16 residues. Germline-derived CDR1 and CDR2 are SGHRS and YFSETQ. CDR3 region: CASSELPGLDVYGYTF. CDR3 bases: TGCGCCAGCAGCGAACTACCGGGATTGGACGTTTATGGCTACACCTTC.

The table lists this clonotype with a few counts. The chain carries TRBV20-1 and TRBJ2-5; D perhaps matches TRBD2 (6 bases). With 7 bases removed from V and 4 bases from J, the gap between germline ends came to 19 bases. Germline values: CDR1 DFQATT, CDR2 SNEGSKA (reference sequence). CDR3 size: 14 residues. This CDR3 reads CSVVGLTGGETQYF. The DNA of the CDR3 is TGCAGTGTAGTAGGCTTGACCGGGGGAGAGACCCAGTACTTC.

The chain is built from TRBV3-1 and TRBJ2-1, with 7 bases identical to TRBD1. V shed 4 bases and J 9 bases; nucleotides not matched to a gene: 9. CDR3 length equals 14 residues. Germline V gene data show CDR1 as LGHDT and CDR2 as YNNKEL (reference sequence). CDR3 DNA: TGTGCCAGCAGCCCCCGGGACAGACTCCGTGAGCAGTTCTTC. Translating it yields CASSPRDRLREQFF.

The chain links TRBV4-1 to TRBJ1-5, with 7 bases matching TRBD1. The CDR3 has 14 amino acids. Germline-derived CDR1 and CDR2 are MGHRA and YSYEKL. V lost 8 bases and J lost 7; bases outside the gene matches: 11. The CDR3 nucleotides are TGCGCCAGCGCCGACAGGGAGGGCTGGCAGCCCCAGCATTTT. Its translation is CASADREGWQPQHF.

This clonotype was recorded many times. The rearrangement uses TRBV28 and TRBJ1-2, with D maybe TRBD1 (5 bases). This CDR3 has 10 residues. V shed 5 bases and J shed 8 bases, with 6 bases lying between them. The germline V gene has CDR1 MDHEN and CDR2 SYDVKM. CDR3 bases: TGTGCCAGCAGTGGGGACGGCTACACCTTC. Protein sequence: CASSGDGYTF.

The chain has TRBV7-2 and TRBJ1-1, with 8 bases lining up with TRBD1. This CDR3 is built from 15 residues. Germline CDR1 and CDR2: SGHTA and FQGNSA. The trim removed 2 bases at V and 7 bases at J, leaving 9 bases unmatched. The DNA of the CDR3 is TGTGCCAGCAGCTTACTAGGACAGGGAAAAATTGAAGCTTTCTTT. The encoded protein is CASSLLGQGKIEAFF.

On this clonotype: A much larger clone differs from this one at a single base, so this may be a read error. The rearrangement uses TRBV2 and TRBJ2-1; TRBD2 agrees at 9 bases. The CDR3 extends over 16 amino acids. The germline V gene encodes CDR1 SNHLY and CDR2 FYNNEI. The CDR3 loop reads CARSGNGPGLANEQFF. The CDR3 DNA sequence: TGTGCCAGAAGTGGGAACGGCCCGGGACTAGCCAATGAGCAGTTCTTC. The complete variable domain, with remaining parts taken from reference TRBV2 and TRBJ2-1, reads EPEVTQTPSHQVTQMGQEVILRCVPISNHLYFYWYRQILGQKVEFLVSFYNNEISEKSEIFDDQFSVERPDGSNFTLKIRSTKLEDSAMYFCARSGNGPGLANEQFFGPGTRLTVL.

The chain is built from TRBV20-1 and TRBJ2-7; TRBD1 aligns across 9 bases. The trim removed 0 bases at V and 5 bases at J, leaving 8 bases unmatched. This CDR3 contains 15 residues. Germline V gives CDR1 DFQATT, CDR2 SNEGSKA (reference sequence). The DNA for the CDR3 is TGCAGTGCTAGAGAAAGGGGGGACAGGGTTGACGAGCAGTACTTC. Amino acid sequence: CSARERGDRVDEQYF.